The entry that follows covers one TCR beta chain sequence. Its target antigen remains unknown. Within one base of it there is no much larger clone, and no base qualities were kept. This sample is part of a study of blood T cells in healthy people across ages (dated by TCRdb to the mid-2010s). Describing the broader study: In model experiments, roughly one uniquely barcoded TCR beta cDNA molecule per two T cells was captured by template switching. Age-related changes in TCR beta repertoire diversity were measured in the study by deep sequencing normalized with unique cDNA molecular identifiers. Donors were grouped into four age groups: young (average 16 years), middle-aged (roughly 40), aged (approximately 67) and long-lived (about 90). To avoid experimental bias, donors of different ages were spread randomly across the sequencing lanes. The study analyzed two additional independent replicas of 1 million unique cDNA reads from the same blood draw for two donors, one aged 18 to 29 and one aged 80 or older.

The germline V gene (reference sequence) provides CDR1 GTSNPN and CDR2 SVGIG. V is clipped by 4 bases and J by 8 bases, and the sequence between their germline boundaries is 17 bases long. Including cysteine and phenylalanine, the CDR3 has 13 amino acids. Only the CDR3 region is kept as DNA, spanning 39 bases read in frame from base 1. What the authors observed across the whole study: Compared with the aged group, the long-lived group had more naive CD4+ T cells, fewer expanded clones and increased TCR diversity, suggesting age selection. Conclusive comparison of naive and antigen-experienced compartments was prevented by the profiling of bulk unsorted PBMCs. Donor CMV infection status was unknown, potentially confounding age-related changes in expanded clonotypes. Estimates of total diversity based on one million sequenced T cells were regarded as lower bounds and as underestimates. Observed TCR beta diversity per million T cells fell roughly linearly with age, and a significant reduction was already apparent by age approximately 41. Observed TCR beta diversity correlated strongly with the percentage of naive T cells measured by flow cytometry.

The donors were 40 or so Caucasian individuals from Russia, aged 6 to 90 years, who were systemically healthy. Approximately 10 milliliters of peripheral blood were collected from each donor into EDTA-treated Vacutainer tubes. Ficoll-Paque density-gradient centrifugation was used to isolate PBMCs, with at least 6 million per sample. Total RNA, at least 6 micrograms per sample, was extracted from PBMCs with Trizol reagent. For every donor, an aliquot of PBMCs went through flow cytometry to measure the percentages of naive CD45RAhigh/CD27high T cells. Library prep was done by 5' RACE. Instrument used: Illumina HiSeq 2500. The second PCR ran for roughly 6 to 11 cycles and used a J-beta primer mix along with a sample-barcoded 5' primer. A unique molecular identifier was introduced onto each TCR beta cDNA molecule by a template-switch 5' adaptor carrying 12 random nucleotides. Each sample yielded at least 2.5 million CDR3-containing paired-end reads. All of the RNA was converted into first-strand cDNA using the Mint cDNA synthesis kit, with a TRBC-specific oligonucleotide serving as the primer. All cDNA was treated with uracil-DNA glycosylase and then went through a first 18-cycle PCR with the universal primers M1SS and BC2_uni_R. The original pipeline was this. For normalization, 1 million high-quality reads were randomly selected from each sample, with every read carrying a distinct molecular identifier. Reads with shared molecular identifiers were discarded instead of being binned into consensus sequences. MiTCR, run with a Q25 quality threshold and the strictest error-elimination algorithm, handled CDR3 identification, clonotype clustering and error correction. A nonparametric unseen species model with Euler transformation was used to estimate lower-bound total TCR beta diversity. TCRdb applied fastp at Q25 and MiXCR to the public reads, then kept only in-frame beta chains. Duplicate CDR3 protein sequences are folded into a single record with the most common DNA and genes. These V and J calls originate from TCRdb's pipeline instead of the authors' own analysis. Recorded for this sample are 600,000 or so distinct CDR3 sequences; about 30% of them occurred a single time. Approximately 14% of the sample rests with the top ten.

The sample consisted of blood. This chain joins TRBV30 to TRBJ1-2, and possibly TRBD1, on 5 matching bases. This clonotype was sampled from a woman aged 80 or older in good health. Read as DNA, the sequence is TGTGCCTGGAAGGGGCAGGGAGAAAGAGGCTACACCTTC. Its protein reads: CAWKGQGERGYTF.